The T cell receptor (beta chain) described here comes from a study of cytomegalovirus exposure and HLA in healthy donors. Study context: From HLA-typed donors, an early data release held approximately 85 million unique TCRs. Study-level points and caveats: TCR beta V segments were, for the most part, productive about 87% or about 30% of the time in an earlier analysis.

V dropped 10 bases and J dropped 5; count of bases not matched to a gene: 6. The germline V gene encodes CDR1 ENHRY and CDR2 SYGVKD. The CDR3 is 13 residues long. On this clone itself: No antigen is known for it.

It was healthy bone marrow donors who served as donors. Both 60 Vbeta primers and 13 Jbeta primers went into the PCR. The method was immunoSEQ multiplex PCR; TCRdb's version includes in-frame clones alone and lacks a portion of them. The table includes about 96,000 clones, roughly 74% detected once. Sequencing input: PBMCs. The chain employs TRBV10-3 and TRBJ2-5, with 11 nucleotides matching TRBD1. The receptor was isolated from a woman in her seventies in good health and CMV-seropositive. The CDR3 region has the DNA TGTGCCACCCGGACAGGGGGCGCGGAGACCCAGTACTTC. Translated, it gives CATRTGGAETQYF.